The table lists the clone carrying this TCR beta chain with a few counts. Its antigen is unidentified. A 5'RACE reaction primed in the constant segment made cDNA libraries of TCR alpha and TCR beta, and these carried sample barcodes and UMIs. TCRdb re-derived calls from the 5' RACE reads in MiXCR, one entry per CDR3 protein. In the table there are fewer than 250,000 distinct CDR3 sequences, 10% to 13% of which are singletons. These data come from a study of T-cell memory formation after mild COVID-19. Points from the study as a whole: Some clones that responded were present in memory (sampled pre-infection), which suggests cross-reactive memory joined. SARS-CoV-2 specificity of second-wave clones peaking day 37 was unconfirmed. Clones contracting day 15 to 85 were balanced CD4/CD8; later expanders leaned CD4+.

The TCR sequence derives from a man aged 18 to 35 who had mild COVID-19 (a few samples of this study predate the infection). Cell type and time point are not known. Sequencing used PBMCs or a T cell subset sorted from them (not recorded which).

CDR3 DNA: TGCAGCGTTCGTCGGGGGCTCAATGAAAAACTGTTTTTT. Translating it yields CSVRRGLNEKLFF. The J gene is TRBJ1-4, the V gene TRBV29-1; possible D gene TRBD1, 6 bases. Germline V lookup: CDR1 SQVTM, CDR2 ANQGSEA. Trimming took off 5 bases at V and 5 bases at J, with 12 bases between the two ends. The CDR3 loop spans 13 amino acids.